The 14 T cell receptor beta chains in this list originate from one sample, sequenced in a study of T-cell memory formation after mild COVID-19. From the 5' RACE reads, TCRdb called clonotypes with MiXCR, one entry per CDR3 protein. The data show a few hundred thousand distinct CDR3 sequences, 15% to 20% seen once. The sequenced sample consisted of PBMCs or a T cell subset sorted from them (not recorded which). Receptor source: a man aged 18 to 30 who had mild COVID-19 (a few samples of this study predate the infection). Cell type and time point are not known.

This CDR3 is CATSIEGSRGTIYF. The CDR3 DNA reads as TGTGCCACCAGCATAGAGGGCAGCCGTGGCACCATATATTTT. The rearrangement joins TRBV15 to TRBJ1-3, with no clear D. This CDR3 spans 14 amino acids. Germline V CDR1 and CDR2: LNHNV, YYDKDF (reference sequence). Trimming shortened V by 4 bases and J by 9 bases, and 16 bases separated the two germline ends.

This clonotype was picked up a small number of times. The CDR3 DNA reads as TGCGCCAGCAGCCAGAACGGTGCGGGGCCAGATACGCAGTATTTT. This gives the protein CASSQNGAGPDTQYF. This chain uses TRBV4-1 with TRBJ2-3, with D possibly TRBD2 on 6 matching bases. The V gene's germline CDR1 is MGHRA and CDR2 YSYEKL. Trimming took off 3 bases at V and 4 bases at J, with 14 bases between the two ends. The CDR3 totals 15 residues.

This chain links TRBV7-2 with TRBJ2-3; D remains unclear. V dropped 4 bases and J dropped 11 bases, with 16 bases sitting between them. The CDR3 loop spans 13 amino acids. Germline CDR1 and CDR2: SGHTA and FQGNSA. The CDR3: CASSSQQAERQYF. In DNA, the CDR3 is TGTGCCAGCAGCTCCCAGCAGGCAGAGAGGCAGTATTTT.

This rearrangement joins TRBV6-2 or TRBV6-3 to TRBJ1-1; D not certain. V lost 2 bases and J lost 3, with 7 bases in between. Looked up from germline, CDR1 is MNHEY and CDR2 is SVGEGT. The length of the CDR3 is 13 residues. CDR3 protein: CASSYLGDTEAFF. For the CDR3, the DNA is TGTGCCAGCAGTTACCTCGGGGACACTGAAGCTTTCTTT.

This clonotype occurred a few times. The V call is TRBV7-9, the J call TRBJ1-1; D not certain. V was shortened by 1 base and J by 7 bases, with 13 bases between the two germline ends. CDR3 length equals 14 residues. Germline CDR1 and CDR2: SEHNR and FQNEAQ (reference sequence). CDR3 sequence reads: CASSLDLGIFEAFF. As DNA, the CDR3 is TGTGCCAGCAGCTTAGATTTGGGAATCTTTGAAGCTTTCTTT.

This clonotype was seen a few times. The CDR3 here is CASSHVYRGEQYF. DNA of the CDR3: TGCGCCAGCAGCCACGTGTATCGAGGGGAGCAGTACTTC. V and J are TRBV4-3 and TRBJ2-7; the D gene is possibly TRBD2 (5 bases). V lost 3 bases and J 7 bases, leaving 13 bases between the germline ends. The CDR3 has 13 amino acids. Germline values: CDR1 LGHNA, CDR2 YSLEER.

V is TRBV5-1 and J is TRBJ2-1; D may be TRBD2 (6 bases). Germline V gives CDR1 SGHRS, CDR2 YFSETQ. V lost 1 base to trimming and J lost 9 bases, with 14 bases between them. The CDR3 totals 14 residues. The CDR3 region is CASSLSSAGIEQFF. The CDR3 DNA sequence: TGCGCCAGCAGCTTGAGCAGCGCGGGGATTGAGCAGTTCTTC.

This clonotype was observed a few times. CDR3 sequence (DNA): TGTGCCAGCGAGAGGGGGGGGCCCACAGATACGCAGTATTTT. Amino acids: CASERGGPTDTQYF. The chain uses TRBV2 and TRBJ2-3; D is perhaps TRBD2 (7 bases). CDR1 is SNHLY and CDR2 is FYNNEI in the germline V gene. V was trimmed by 8 bases and J by 2 bases, leaving 14 bases between them. This CDR3 is 14 amino acids long.

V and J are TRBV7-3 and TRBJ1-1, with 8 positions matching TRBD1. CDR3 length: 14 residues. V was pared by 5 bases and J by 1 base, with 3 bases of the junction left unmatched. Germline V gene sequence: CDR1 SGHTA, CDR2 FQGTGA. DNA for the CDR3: TGTGCCAGCAGCGGACAGGGTCGGAACACTGAAGCTTTCTTT. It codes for CASSGQGRNTEAFF.

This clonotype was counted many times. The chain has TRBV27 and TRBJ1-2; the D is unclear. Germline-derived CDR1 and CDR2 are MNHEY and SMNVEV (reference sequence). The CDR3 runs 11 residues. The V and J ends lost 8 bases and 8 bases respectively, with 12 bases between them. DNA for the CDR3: TGTGCCAGCCCTGTAAGGGTAGGCTACACCTTC. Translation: CASPVRVGYTF.

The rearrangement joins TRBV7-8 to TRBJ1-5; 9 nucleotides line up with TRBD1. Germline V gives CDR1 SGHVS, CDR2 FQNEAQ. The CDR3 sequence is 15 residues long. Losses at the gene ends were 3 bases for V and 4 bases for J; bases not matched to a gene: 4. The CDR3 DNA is TGTGCCAGCAGCTTCCGGGACAGGGATAATCAGCCCCAGCATTTT. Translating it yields CASSFRDRDNQPQHF.

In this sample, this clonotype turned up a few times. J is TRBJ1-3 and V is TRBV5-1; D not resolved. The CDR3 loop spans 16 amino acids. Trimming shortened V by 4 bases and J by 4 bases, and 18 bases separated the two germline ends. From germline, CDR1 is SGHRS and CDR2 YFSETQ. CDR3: CASSREGSANGNTIYF. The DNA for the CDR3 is TGCGCCAGCAGCCGAGAAGGGAGCGCGAACGGAAACACCATATATTTT.

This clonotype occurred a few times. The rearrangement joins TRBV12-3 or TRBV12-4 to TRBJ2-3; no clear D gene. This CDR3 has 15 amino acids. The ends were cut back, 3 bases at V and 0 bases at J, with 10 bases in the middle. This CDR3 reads CASSLQLGSTDTQYF. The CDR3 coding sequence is TGTGCCAGCAGTTTGCAGTTGGGTAGCACAGATACGCAGTATTTT.

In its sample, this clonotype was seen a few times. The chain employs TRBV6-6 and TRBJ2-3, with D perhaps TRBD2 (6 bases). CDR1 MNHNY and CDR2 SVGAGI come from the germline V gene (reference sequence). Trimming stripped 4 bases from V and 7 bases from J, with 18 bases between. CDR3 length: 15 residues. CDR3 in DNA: TGTGCCAGCAGTTCAAATCTAGCGTTTCGAAATACGCAGTATTTT. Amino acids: CASSSNLAFRNTQYF.